The rows below give T cell receptor beta chains drawn from one sample of a study of blood T cell repertoires in COVID-19. Data came from immunoSEQ multiplex PCR; TCRdb stores just in-frame clones and leaves some out. This table holds 360,000 or so clones, around 87% found once. The sequenced material came from peripheral blood. These receptors all come from a man aged 18 to 30 with active or convalescent COVID-19. CDR3s include the opening cysteine and the closing phenylalanine or tryptophan. A D gene is named only where the DNA matches it firmly. Not all rows give a size; the values are once, few, many and, for expanded clones, a class.

J gene	V gene	clone size	D gene	CDR3 protein	CDR3 DNA
TRBJ1-6	TRBV9	-	TRBD1	CASSPTGSYNSPLHF	TGTGCCAGCAGCCCGACAGGGTCCTATAATTCACCCCTCCACTTT
TRBJ1-5	TRBV19	once	TRBD1	CASRATGGSQPQHF	TGTGCCAGCCGTGCGACAGGGGGAAGTCAGCCCCAGCATTTT
TRBJ2-7	TRBV19	-	-	CASSPRQTYEQYF	TGTGCCAGTAGTCCTCGACAGACTTACGAGCAGTACTTC
TRBJ2-1	TRBV7-3	-	-	CASSKASYGNEQFF	TGTGCCAGCAGCAAAGCGTCGTACGGCAATGAGCAGTTCTTC
TRBJ2-7	TRBV7-9	-	TRBD2	CASSLEAGVSEQYF	TGTGCCAGCAGCTTAGAAGCGGGAGTTAGCGAGCAGTACTTC
TRBJ2-2	TRBV5-1	-	-	CASSLWAGEPGELFF	TGCGCCAGCAGCTTGTGGGCCGGGGAGCCCGGGGAGCTGTTTTTT
TRBJ1-5	TRBV28	-	-	CASSFSVQPQHF	TGTGCCAGCAGTTTTTCGGTTCAGCCCCAGCATTTT
TRBJ2-5	TRBV11-2	-	TRBD2	CASSAQAGTSGSQETQYF	TGTGCCAGCAGCGCGCAAGCCGGGACTAGCGGGAGCCAAGAGACCCAGTACTTC
TRBJ1-5	TRBV30	-	TRBD1	CAWSAGQGNQPQHF	TGTGCCTGGAGTGCAGGACAGGGAAATCAGCCCCAGCATTTT
TRBJ1-6	TRBV9	once	-	CASSVSPTEVVSPLHF	TGTGCCAGCAGCGTATCCCCCACGGAGGTGGTTTCACCCCTCCACTTT
TRBJ2-2	TRBV12-3/TRBV12-4	-	TRBD1	CASSQDRGGLFF	TGTGCCAGCAGTCAGGACAGGGGAGGGCTGTTTTTT
TRBJ2-2	TRBV18	-	-	CASSPAGARRTGELFF	TGTGCCAGCTCACCAGCGGGGGCGCGTCGGACCGGGGAGCTGTTTTTT
TRBJ2-1	TRBV9	-	-	CASSVEDNKYNEQFF	TGTGCCAGCAGCGTAGAGGACAATAAATACAATGAGCAGTTCTTC
TRBJ2-7	TRBV24-1	-	TRBD2	CATSEKNSGRGTLYEQYF	TGTGCCACCAGTGAAAAAAATAGCGGGAGGGGAACCCTCTACGAGCAGTACTTC
TRBJ2-2	TRBV5-1	-	TRBD2	CASKTSGGSGELFF	TGCGCCAGCAAGACTAGCGGGGGTTCGGGGGAGCTGTTTTTT
TRBJ1-5	TRBV20-1	-	-	CSASAGARNQPQHF	TGCAGTGCTAGTGCAGGGGCAAGGAATCAGCCCCAGCATTTT
TRBJ2-7	TRBV5-1	-	TRBD2	CASSLVGSGRAGLEQYF	TGCGCCAGCAGCTTGGTTGGTAGCGGGAGGGCAGGTCTCGAGCAGTACTTC
TRBJ2-2	TRBV10-3	-	-	CAISAGVRGAGELFF	TGTGCCATCAGTGCCGGGGTCCGGGGTGCCGGGGAGCTGTTTTTT
TRBJ1-6	TRBV3-1/TRBV3-2	few	-	CASSQKNAGFSPLHF	TGTGCCAGCAGCCAAAAAAACGCAGGGTTTTCACCCCTCCACTTT
TRBJ1-1	TRBV2	-	-	CASIQGNTEAFF	TGTGCCAGCATTCAGGGGAACACTGAAGCTTTCTTT
TRBJ2-3	TRBV11-2	once	TRBD1	CASSSRQGGTDTQYF	TGTGCCAGCAGCTCCCGACAGGGCGGCACAGATACGCAGTATTTT
TRBJ2-1	TRBV10-2	-	-	CASSLLAEADEQFF	TGCGCCAGCAGTCTCTTAGCAGAGGCGGATGAGCAGTTCTTC
TRBJ1-2	TRBV5-6	-	-	CASSRTVTGYTF	TGTGCCAGCAGCCGGACAGTAACTGGCTACACCTTC
TRBJ2-1	TRBV29-1	few	-	CSVEARDFSSYNEQFF	TGCAGCGTTGAAGCCCGGGACTTCAGCTCCTACAATGAGCAGTTCTTC
TRBJ2-1	TRBV20-1	-	-	CSASSPYNEQFF	TGCAGTGCTAGTTCCCCATACAATGAGCAGTTCTTC
TRBJ2-5	TRBV5-1	-	-	CASSPQVGRETQYF	TGCGCCAGCAGCCCACAGGTGGGCCGGGAGACCCAGTACTTC
TRBJ2-7	TRBV6-5	-	TRBD1	CASSTTGTGVYEQYF	TGTGCCAGCAGTACTACCGGGACAGGGGTCTACGAGCAGTACTTC
TRBJ1-1	TRBV14	-	TRBD1	CASSQGSPRGRPGNTEAFF	TGTGCCAGCAGCCAAGGATCCCCGAGGGGGCGGCCGGGGAACACTGAAGCTTTCTTT
TRBJ1-5	TRBV19	-	-	CASSPGQGGNQPQHF	TGTGCCAGTAGCCCTGGGCAGGGTGGCAATCAGCCCCAGCATTTT
TRBJ1-1	TRBV6-5	-	-	CASCPGTVMNTEAFF	TGTGCCAGCTGCCCTGGTACTGTAATGAACACTGAAGCTTTCTTT
TRBJ1-6	TRBV7-9	-	TRBD1	CASSPDRVTYNSPLHF	TGTGCCAGCAGCCCGGACAGGGTGACCTATAATTCACCCCTCCACTTT
TRBJ2-2	TRBV27	-	-	CASSFFRGGELFF	TGTGCCAGCAGTTTCTTCCGGGGCGGGGAGCTGTTTTTT
TRBJ2-3	TRBV3-1/TRBV3-2	-	TRBD2	CASRRRLAGGSTDTQYF	TGTGCCAGCAGGAGAAGACTAGCGGGGGGGTCCACAGATACGCAGTATTTT
TRBJ2-7	TRBV28	-	TRBD1	CASTITGTGYEQYF	TGTGCCAGCACAATCACCGGGACAGGGTACGAGCAGTACTTC
TRBJ1-2	TRBV7-9	-	-	CASSLEDSGNGYTF	TGTGCCAGCAGCTTAGAAGATTCGGGGAACGGCTACACCTTC
TRBJ1-4	TRBV6-6	-	-	CASLSRATNEKLFF	TGTGCCAGCTTATCGAGAGCAACTAATGAAAAACTGTTTTTT
TRBJ2-3	TRBV5-6	-	TRBD2	CASSLAPRAGVGSTQYF	TGTGCCAGCAGCTTGGCCCCCCGAGCGGGAGTGGGGAGTACGCAGTATTTT
TRBJ2-5	TRBV7-3	-	-	CASSFRANSGQETQYF	TGTGCCAGCAGCTTTCGAGCCAACTCGGGTCAAGAGACCCAGTACTTC
TRBJ2-1	TRBV11-2	-	TRBD1	CASSLGQGVYNEQFF	TGTGCCAGCAGCTTGGGACAGGGGGTCTACAATGAGCAGTTCTTC
TRBJ1-4	TRBV27	-	-	CASSTSSRPGREKLFF	TGTGCCAGCAGTACCTCGTCAAGGCCAGGGCGCGAAAAACTGTTTTTT
TRBJ2-5	TRBV4-1	-	-	CASSQDRRGGEETQYF	TGCGCCAGCAGCCAAGATAGGAGGGGGGGTGAAGAGACCCAGTACTTC
TRBJ1-6	TRBV3-1/TRBV3-2	-	-	CASSPGQWDSPLHF	TGTGCCAGCAGCCCGGGACAATGGGATTCACCCCTCCACTTT
TRBJ1-4	TRBV6-5	few	-	CASSLAGATNEKLFF	TGTGCCAGCAGTTTAGCGGGCGCAACTAATGAAAAACTGTTTTTT
TRBJ1-6	TRBV4-3	once	-	CASSPKSSLGDKNSPLHF	TGCGCCAGCAGCCCGAAGTCGTCGCTGGGCGATAAGAATTCACCCCTCCACTTT
TRBJ1-5	TRBV28	-	-	CASRTDRISNQPQHF	TGTGCCAGCAGAACTGACAGGATCAGCAATCAGCCCCAGCATTTT
TRBJ1-1	TRBV13	once	-	CASSSGEENTEAFF	TGTGCCAGCAGCTCAGGGGAGGAGAACACTGAAGCTTTCTTT
TRBJ2-3	TRBV29-1	-	-	CSVVSTGHLTDTQYF	TGCAGCGTTGTGTCCACGGGACATCTCACAGATACGCAGTATTTT
TRBJ2-1	TRBV11-2	-	TRBD2	CASSLTVAGDWVNEQFF	TGTGCCAGCAGCTTAACTGTAGCGGGAGACTGGGTAAATGAGCAGTTCTTC
TRBJ2-3	TRBV6-4	-	-	CASSESAGSTDTQYF	TGTGCCAGCAGTGAGTCCGCGGGGAGCACAGATACGCAGTATTTT
TRBJ2-2	TRBV7-9	few	-	CASSLKRNTGELFF	TGTGCCAGCAGCTTAAAGCGGAACACCGGGGAGCTGTTTTTT
TRBJ1-2	TRBV9	once	-	CASSVGREDPGYTF	TGTGCCAGCAGCGTGGGCAGGGAGGATCCGGGCTACACCTTC
TRBJ2-3	TRBV7-9	-	-	CASSTTGDTQYF	TGTGCCAGCAGCACCACAGGGGATACGCAGTATTTT
TRBJ1-1	TRBV4-3	-	TRBD1	CASSHAQGMNTEAFF	TGCGCCAGCAGCCACGCACAGGGGATGAACACTGAAGCTTTCTTT